The 12 T cell receptor beta chains reported below all come from one sample, sequenced in a study of blood T cell repertoires in COVID-19. Clones were sequenced by immunoSEQ multiplex PCR, and TCRdb holds only the in-frame ones, with some missing. In the table there are under 200,000 clones, about 86% of which are singletons. Sequencing used PBMCs or T cells enriched from blood (not recorded which). These receptors were obtained from a man in his forties or fifties who had recovered from COVID-19.

This clone has just one count. This chain connects TRBV14 to TRBJ2-1, with 10 positions matching TRBD1. The CDR3 consists of 16 residues. Per the germline V gene, CDR1 is SGHDN and CDR2 is FVKESK. Unmatched junction bases numbered 10, after V lost 5 bases and J lost 6 bases. The CDR3 loop reads CASSLRDRGVSNEQFF. The CDR3 DNA reads as TGTGCCAGCAGCTTACGGGACAGGGGAGTGAGCAATGAGCAGTTCTTC.

The chain recombines TRBV9 with TRBJ1-2, with D hard to call. V was clipped by 2 bases and J by 8 bases, with 16 bases between them. The CDR3 runs to 14 residues. CDR1 and CDR2 from the germline V gene are SGDLS and YYNGEE. The CDR3 loop is CASSVGRAPGGYTF. The CDR3 DNA reads as TGTGCCAGCAGCGTGGGTAGGGCCCCGGGAGGCTACACCTTC.

The sample holds a few counts of this clone. This rearrangement joins TRBV4-1 to TRBJ1-1, with a tentative D call TRBD1 (6 bases). The V end lost 4 bases, the J end lost 0 bases, and 15 bases lay between the germline ends. Germline CDR1 and CDR2: MGHRA and YSYEKL. This CDR3 has 16 amino acids. The CDR3 nucleotides read TGCGCCAGCAGCCCACCACCGGGACACTTGAACACTGAAGCTTTCTTT. This codes for CASSPPPGHLNTEAFF.

The genes are TRBV13 and TRBJ2-1; weak D call: TRBD1 (7 bases). This CDR3 is built from 13 residues. Trimming took 7 bases from V and 7 from J, leaving 14 bases between them. Germline values: CDR1 PRHDT, CDR2 FYEKMQ (reference sequence). Written as DNA, the CDR3 is TGTGCCAGCATAGTACAGGGGAGGAATGAGCAGTTCTTC. Its translation: CASIVQGRNEQFF.

This chain joins TRBV3-1 (or the pseudogene TRBV3-2) and TRBJ1-2; 8 positions match TRBD1. The CDR3 extends over 16 amino acids. J gave up 8 bases and V 2 bases, and 13 bases lay outside the gene matches. Germline V lookup: CDR1 LGHDT, CDR2 YNNKEL (reference sequence). CDR3 nucleotide sequence: TGTGCCAGCAGCCAACGACAGGGGATGAGTGTTGGAGGCTACACCTTC. As protein: CASSQRQGMSVGGYTF.

This rearrangement joins TRBV2 to TRBJ1-2; 10 bases line up with TRBD1. Germline-derived CDR1 and CDR2 are SNHLY and FYNNEI. The ends lost 8 bases at V and 6 bases at J; junction bases unmatched: 9. There are 14 residues in the CDR3. The CDR3 region is CASLMRGTGDGYTF. In DNA, the CDR3 is TGTGCCAGCTTGATGCGTGGGACAGGGGATGGCTACACCTTC.

The genes are TRBV5-4 and TRBJ2-5, with 12 positions matching TRBD2. Per the germline V gene, CDR1 is SGHNT and CDR2 is YYREEE (reference sequence). The CDR3 runs 16 residues. Trimming took 2 bases from V and 6 from J; bases not matched to a gene: 8. In nucleotides, the CDR3 is TGTGCCAGCAGCTTCTACCAGACTAGCGGGGGACAGACCCAGTACTTC. Protein: CASSFYQTSGGQTQYF. Full variable domain (missing parts from reference TRBV5-4 and TRBJ2-5): ETGVTQSPTHLIKTRGQQVTLRCSSQSGHNTVSWYQQALGQGPQFIFQYYREEENGRGNFPPRFSGLQFPNYSSELNVNALELDDSALYLCASSFYQTSGGQTQYFGPGTRLLVL.

The chain recombines TRBV6-2 or TRBV6-3 with TRBJ2-7; TRBD1 is a possible D gene (6 bases). Germline CDR1 is MNHEY and CDR2 is SVGEGT. Trimming left V 2 bases short and J 4 bases short, with 12 bases between. This CDR3 is built from 14 residues. This CDR3 is CASSYPRGRYEQYF. CDR3 DNA: TGTGCCAGCAGTTACCCCAGGGGACGGTACGAGCAGTACTTC.

The count of this clone is one. The rearrangement joins TRBV5-8 to TRBJ1-2; 9 nucleotides align to TRBD1. V was pared by 4 bases and J by 2 bases, with 3 bases of the junction left unmatched. CDR3 length: 14 residues. The germline CDR1 and CDR2 sequences are SGHTS and YDEGEE. DNA of the CDR3: TGTGCCAGCAGCATGGACAGGGGAAACTATGGCTACACCTTC. This sequence encodes CASSMDRGNYGYTF.

The chain joins TRBV7-2 to TRBJ2-1, with TRBD2 matching 7 bases. Germline assignment: CDR1 SGHTA and CDR2 FQGNSA. This CDR3 has 13 amino acids. V shed 1 base and J 9 bases; nucleotides not matched to a gene: 3. CDR3 protein: CASSLGLAGEQFF. The CDR3 nucleotides read TGTGCCAGCAGCTTAGGACTAGCCGGTGAGCAGTTCTTC. The full variable domain, with the rest looked up from reference TRBV7-2 and TRBJ2-1, is GAGVSQSPSNKVTEKGKDVELRCDPISGHTALYWYRQSLGQGLEFLIYFQGNSAPDKSGLPSDRFSAERTGGSVSTLTIQRTQQEDSAVYLCASSLGLAGEQFFGPGTRLTVL.

This clone was counted only a few times. The chain uses TRBV3-1 (or the pseudogene TRBV3-2) and TRBJ1-1; 8 positions match TRBD1. The CDR3 covers 14 residues. The germline CDR1 and CDR2 sequences are LGHDT and YNNKEL (reference sequence). With V trimmed by 2 bases and J by 8 bases, 7 bases remained unmatched. CDR3: CASSQSWTGIEAFF. The CDR3 region has the DNA TGTGCCAGCAGCCAATCGTGGACAGGGATAGAAGCTTTCTTT.

The rearrangement uses TRBV7-9 and TRBJ1-2; the match to TRBD1 covers 7 bases. The V gene's germline CDR1 is SEHNR and CDR2 FQNEAQ (reference sequence). This CDR3 is 15 amino acids long. V was pared by 5 bases and J by 2 bases, with 8 bases of the junction left unmatched. CDR3 residues: CASSKQGIANYGYTF. The CDR3 coding sequence is TGTGCCAGCAGCAAACAGGGGATTGCCAACTATGGCTACACCTTC.